The 18 T cell receptor beta chains given below trace back to one sample, sequenced in a study of CD8 T cells in ankylosing spondylitis (dated by TCRdb to 2016 to 2017). Overall results and qualifications from the work: A TCR beta motif made up of several highly homologous amino acid variants appeared to be characteristic of blood from ankylosing spondylitis patients.

The library was obtained by 5' RACE. The listed sequencing device is Illumina HiSeq 2500. The raw public data were reprocessed by TCRdb itself: fastp quality trimming at Q25, MiXCR clonotype calling, in-frame beta chains only. Rows matching on CDR3 protein sequence are summarized as one entry with the most common DNA and genes. Recorded for this sample are around 94,000 distinct CDR3 sequences; about 8.1% of them occurred a single time. The ten largest clones add up to approximately 29% of the sample. These receptors have no identified antigens. The sample consisted of blood, either unsorted or a sorted T cell fraction (not recorded which). These receptors came from a male donor with ankylosing spondylitis.

This clonotype was observed many times. V gene TRBV14 combines with J gene TRBJ2-1; D is uncertain. This CDR3 is built from 15 residues. Trimming took 6 bases from V and 0 from J, leaving 12 bases between them. Per germline, CDR1 SGHDN and CDR2 FVKESK. CDR3 protein: CASRPTPSSYNEQFF. As DNA, the CDR3 is TGTGCCAGCAGACCTACACCTTCCTCCTACAATGAGCAGTTCTTC.

This clonotype was seen many times. CDR3 in DNA: TGTGCCAGCAGCTTAGACAGCGGGTCCTTTTGGGAGACCCAGTACTTC. Its protein product is CASSLDSGSFWETQYF. The chain combines TRBV11-2 with TRBJ2-5, with a possible D match to TRBD2 (6 bases). The CDR3 covers 16 residues. Germline CDR1 reads SGHAT; CDR2 reads FQNNGV. V was shortened by 0 bases and J by 5 bases, with 16 bases between the two germline ends.

This clonotype has only a few counts. The V and J genes are TRBV11-2 and TRBJ2-1, with D tentatively TRBD1 (5 bases). This CDR3 has 15 amino acids. The germline V gene has CDR1 SGHAT and CDR2 FQNNGV. Trimming pared 7 bases from V and 7 bases from J, leaving 20 bases between. The CDR3 protein is CASNLGTGKGNEQFF. The CDR3 DNA follows: TGTGCCAGCAATTTGGGCACAGGCAAGGGTAATGAGCAGTTCTTC.

This clonotype was counted between two and nine times. This chain links TRBV7-9 with TRBJ1-3; 7 nucleotides align to TRBD1. The germline gives CDR1 SEHNR, CDR2 FQNEAQ (reference sequence). This CDR3 is built from 16 residues. Trimming took 6 bases from V and 4 from J; bases not matched to a gene: 12. The CDR3 loop is CASRPTGDLGGNTIYF. The CDR3 DNA sequence: TGTGCCAGCAGACCTACAGGGGATTTAGGAGGAAACACCATATATTTT. Combining the CDR3 with reference TRBV7-9 and TRBJ1-3 gives the whole variable domain DTGVSQNPRHKITKRGQNVTFRCDPISEHNRLYWYRQTLGQGPEFLTYFQNEAQLEKSRLLSDRFSAERPKGSFSTLEIQRTEQGDSAMYLCASRPTGDLGGNTIYFGEGSWLTVV.

The table lists this clonotype with many counts. The genes are TRBV19 and TRBJ1-1; D call uncertain. Trimming removed 4 bases at V and 2 bases at J, with 17 bases between. The length of the CDR3 is 16 residues. Germline loops: CDR1 LNHDA, CDR2 SQIVND (reference sequence). The CDR3 spells CASSNPEFGANTEAFF. The CDR3 bases are TGTGCCAGTAGTAACCCCGAATTTGGAGCTAACACTGAAGCTTTCTTT. The full variable domain, its missing parts supplied by reference TRBV19 and TRBJ1-1, is DGGITQSPKYLFRKEGQNVTLSCEQNLNHDAMYWYRQDPGQGLRLIYYSQIVNDFQKGDIAEGYSVSREKKESFPLTVTSAQKNPTAFYLCASSNPEFGANTEAFFGQGTRLTVV.

The chain carries TRBV11-1 and TRBJ1-6; D perhaps matches TRBD1 (5 bases). The V gene lost 1 base and the J gene lost 0 bases, with 22 bases spanning the gap. The CDR3 has 21 residues. From germline, CDR1 is SGHAT and CDR2 FQDESV (reference sequence). CDR3 amino acids: CASSLETPWDFQSSYNSPLHF. The DNA of the CDR3 is TGTGCCAGCAGCTTAGAAACTCCGTGGGACTTTCAGAGCTCCTATAATTCACCCCTCCACTTT.

In this sample, this clonotype turned up many times. The chain employs TRBV13 and TRBJ2-7; possibly TRBD1 for D (6 bases). The CDR3 length is 13 residues. The V end was cut by 2 bases, the J end by 4 bases, with 9 bases between. Germline V gene lookup returns CDR1 PRHDT and CDR2 FYEKMQ (reference sequence). The DNA of the CDR3 is TGTGCCAGCAGCTTACCGGACAGTTACGAGCAGTACTTC. Protein: CASSLPDSYEQYF. Combining the CDR3 with reference TRBV13 and TRBJ2-7 gives the whole variable domain AAGVIQSPRHLIKEKRETATLKCYPIPRHDTVYWYQQGPGQDPQFLISFYEKMQSDKGSIPDRFSAQQFSDYHSELNMSSLELGDSALYFCASSLPDSYEQYFGPGTRLTVT.

This clonotype was observed at least ten times. This chain uses TRBV10-3 with TRBJ1-4; unclear D gene. The CDR3 is 9 residues long. Germline V CDR1 and CDR2: ENHRY, SYGVKD. V lost 10 bases to trimming and J lost 10 bases, with 7 bases between them. CDR3 coding DNA: TGTGCCAGGGAGGGAAAACTGTTTTTT. Its protein product is CAREGKLFF.

In its sample, this clonotype was seen many times. This chain connects TRBV18 to TRBJ1-1; no firm D call. Germline-derived CDR1 and CDR2 are KGHSH and LQKENI. This CDR3 is 13 amino acids long. The V and J ends lost 3 bases and 8 bases respectively, with 13 bases between them. The CDR3, as DNA: TGTGCCAGCTCACCTCCGGGAACATTGGAAGCTTTCTTT. This translates into CASSPPGTLEAFF.

This clonotype was counted between two and nine times. The gene calls are TRBV3-1 and TRBJ2-1, with TRBD2 identical over 7 bases. This CDR3 region has 15 residues. J was trimmed by 5 bases and V by 0 bases; bases with no gene match: 4. CDR1 is LGHDT and CDR2 is YNNKEL in the germline V gene (reference sequence). CDR3 in amino acids: CASSQEASGHNEQFF. The CDR3 nucleotides are TGTGCCAGCAGCCAAGAGGCTAGCGGCCACAATGAGCAGTTCTTC.

This clonotype was observed a handful of times. This chain joins TRBV9 and TRBJ2-7; 9 bases align to TRBD2. Germline CDR1 reads SGDLS; CDR2 reads YYNGEE. The CDR3 contains 14 residues. J lost 3 bases, V lost 6 bases, and 7 bases had no gene match. CDR3 in DNA: TGTGCCAGCAACCCCGGTAGCGGGAGCTACGAGCAGTACTTC. Its protein is CASNPGSGSYEQYF.

This clonotype was observed at least ten times. This chain uses TRBV10-3 with TRBJ2-2; 11 bases are a match to TRBD1. Germline-derived CDR1 and CDR2 are ENHRY and SYGVKD. V was pared by 11 bases and J by 6 bases, with 11 bases of the junction left unmatched. This CDR3 is built from 15 residues. CDR3 DNA: TGTGCCGCCGAACCGGACAGGGGGCTTGCCGGGGAGCTGTTTTTT. Residues: CAAEPDRGLAGELFF.

This clonotype was recorded many times. This rearrangement joins TRBV7-9 to TRBJ1-1; 8 bases are a match to TRBD1. Germline loops: CDR1 SEHNR, CDR2 FQNEAQ (reference sequence). The V gene end was trimmed by 2 bases and the J gene end by 4 bases; junction bases not matched to a gene: 12. The CDR3 runs to 17 residues. Here the CDR3 DNA reads TGTGCCAGCAGCTTAACGGCAGGGGGCGCCTCTGGCACTGAAGCTTTCTTT. Translation gives CASSLTAGGASGTEAFF.

This clonotype has more than one count but fewer than ten. The chain has TRBV4-1 and TRBJ1-1, with no clear D. Trimming took off 3 bases at V and 8 bases at J, with 13 bases between the two ends. This CDR3 spans 13 amino acids. Germline CDR1 reads MGHRA; CDR2 reads YSYEKL. Here the CDR3 DNA reads TGCGCCAGCAGCCACAGAACGGGTTCCGAAGCTTTCTTT. Translated, it gives CASSHRTGSEAFF.

Regarding this clonotype: This may stem from a read error, because a much larger clone lies one nucleotide away. This chain connects TRBV11-2 to TRBJ1-4, with 9 bases lining up with TRBD1. CDR3 length: 17 residues. Germline CDR1 SGHAT, CDR2 FQNNGV. The CDR3 loop reads CAGSLYGTGILNEKLFF. The CDR3 region has the DNA TGTGCCGGCAGCTTGTATGGGACAGGGATACTTAATGAAAAACTGTTTTTT.

In this sample, this clonotype turned up many times. V usage is TRBV9 and J usage is TRBJ2-7; D not resolved. The CDR3 consists of 13 residues. The germline V gene has CDR1 SGDLS and CDR2 YYNGEE. The V and J ends lost 0 bases and 3 bases respectively, with 7 bases between them. This CDR3 reads CASSVDGDYEQYF. The CDR3 nucleotides are TGTGCCAGCAGCGTAGATGGAGACTACGAGCAGTACTTC.

By sample fraction, this clonotype is medium-sized. This sequence joins TRBV6-2 or TRBV6-3 and TRBJ2-7; TRBD1 agrees at 7 bases. CDR1 is MNHEY and CDR2 is SVGEGT in the germline V gene. Trimming took 0 bases from V and 2 from J; bases not matched to a gene: 4. This CDR3 contains 15 residues. CDR3 region: CASSYSGGYPYEQYF. Written as DNA, the CDR3 is TGTGCCAGCAGTTACTCAGGGGGCTATCCCTACGAGCAGTACTTC.

In this sample, this clonotype turned up a few times. This chain links TRBV27 with TRBJ2-1; tentatively, D is TRBD2 (6 bases). Per germline, CDR1 MNHEY and CDR2 SMNVEV (reference sequence). This CDR3 comprises 15 residues. V was shortened by 0 bases and J by 2 bases, with 8 bases between the two germline ends. DNA of the CDR3: TGTGCCAGCAGTTTATCTAGCGGTCCCTACAATGAGCAGTTCTTC. Translation gives CASSLSSGPYNEQFF.